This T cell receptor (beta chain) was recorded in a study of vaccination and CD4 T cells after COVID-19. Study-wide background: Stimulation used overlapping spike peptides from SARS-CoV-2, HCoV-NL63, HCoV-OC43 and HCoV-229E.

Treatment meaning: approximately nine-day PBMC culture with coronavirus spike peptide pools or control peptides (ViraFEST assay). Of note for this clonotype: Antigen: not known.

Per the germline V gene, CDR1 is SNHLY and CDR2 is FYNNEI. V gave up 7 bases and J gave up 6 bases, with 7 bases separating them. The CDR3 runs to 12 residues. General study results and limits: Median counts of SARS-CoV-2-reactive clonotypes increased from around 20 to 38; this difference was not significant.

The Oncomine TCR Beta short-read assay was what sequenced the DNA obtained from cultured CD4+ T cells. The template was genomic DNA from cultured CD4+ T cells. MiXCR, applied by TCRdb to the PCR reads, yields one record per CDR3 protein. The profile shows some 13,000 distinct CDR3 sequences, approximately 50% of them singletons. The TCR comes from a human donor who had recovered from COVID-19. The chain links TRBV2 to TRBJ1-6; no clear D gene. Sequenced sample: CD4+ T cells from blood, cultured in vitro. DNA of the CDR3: TGTGCCAGCAATTTCGGTAATTCACCCCTCCACTTT. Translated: CASNFGNSPLHF.